This TCR beta chain emerged from a study of T cell repertoires in cytomegalovirus infection. The wider study: Public TCR beta signatures provided an indication of both CMV infection and a matching HLA type.

Using its own MiXCR run on the reads, TCRdb lists one record per CDR3 protein. The repertoire holds roughly 630,000 distinct CDR3 sequences, with 20% to 25% as singletons. The CDR3 length is 14 residues. Germline CDR1 is SEHNR and CDR2 is FQNEAQ (reference sequence). The germline V and J ends were trimmed by 6 bases and 0 bases, with 12 bases remaining between them. Whole-study results and caveats: HLA-C-restricted CMV clonotypes gave the most frequent clonotype in two of eight donors.

This clonotype has a handful of counts. What it binds is unknown. The sample comprised CD8+ T cells from PBMCs. This TCR came from a human donor in good health (CMV status not recorded). Some clones in this sample may be carry-over from other donors' samples. The V gene is TRBV7-9, the J gene TRBJ2-7, with D unclear. CDR3 DNA sequence: TGTGCCAGCAGTTGGTCGGTGAGCTCCTACGAGCAGTACTTC. Protein product: CASSWSVSSYEQYF.